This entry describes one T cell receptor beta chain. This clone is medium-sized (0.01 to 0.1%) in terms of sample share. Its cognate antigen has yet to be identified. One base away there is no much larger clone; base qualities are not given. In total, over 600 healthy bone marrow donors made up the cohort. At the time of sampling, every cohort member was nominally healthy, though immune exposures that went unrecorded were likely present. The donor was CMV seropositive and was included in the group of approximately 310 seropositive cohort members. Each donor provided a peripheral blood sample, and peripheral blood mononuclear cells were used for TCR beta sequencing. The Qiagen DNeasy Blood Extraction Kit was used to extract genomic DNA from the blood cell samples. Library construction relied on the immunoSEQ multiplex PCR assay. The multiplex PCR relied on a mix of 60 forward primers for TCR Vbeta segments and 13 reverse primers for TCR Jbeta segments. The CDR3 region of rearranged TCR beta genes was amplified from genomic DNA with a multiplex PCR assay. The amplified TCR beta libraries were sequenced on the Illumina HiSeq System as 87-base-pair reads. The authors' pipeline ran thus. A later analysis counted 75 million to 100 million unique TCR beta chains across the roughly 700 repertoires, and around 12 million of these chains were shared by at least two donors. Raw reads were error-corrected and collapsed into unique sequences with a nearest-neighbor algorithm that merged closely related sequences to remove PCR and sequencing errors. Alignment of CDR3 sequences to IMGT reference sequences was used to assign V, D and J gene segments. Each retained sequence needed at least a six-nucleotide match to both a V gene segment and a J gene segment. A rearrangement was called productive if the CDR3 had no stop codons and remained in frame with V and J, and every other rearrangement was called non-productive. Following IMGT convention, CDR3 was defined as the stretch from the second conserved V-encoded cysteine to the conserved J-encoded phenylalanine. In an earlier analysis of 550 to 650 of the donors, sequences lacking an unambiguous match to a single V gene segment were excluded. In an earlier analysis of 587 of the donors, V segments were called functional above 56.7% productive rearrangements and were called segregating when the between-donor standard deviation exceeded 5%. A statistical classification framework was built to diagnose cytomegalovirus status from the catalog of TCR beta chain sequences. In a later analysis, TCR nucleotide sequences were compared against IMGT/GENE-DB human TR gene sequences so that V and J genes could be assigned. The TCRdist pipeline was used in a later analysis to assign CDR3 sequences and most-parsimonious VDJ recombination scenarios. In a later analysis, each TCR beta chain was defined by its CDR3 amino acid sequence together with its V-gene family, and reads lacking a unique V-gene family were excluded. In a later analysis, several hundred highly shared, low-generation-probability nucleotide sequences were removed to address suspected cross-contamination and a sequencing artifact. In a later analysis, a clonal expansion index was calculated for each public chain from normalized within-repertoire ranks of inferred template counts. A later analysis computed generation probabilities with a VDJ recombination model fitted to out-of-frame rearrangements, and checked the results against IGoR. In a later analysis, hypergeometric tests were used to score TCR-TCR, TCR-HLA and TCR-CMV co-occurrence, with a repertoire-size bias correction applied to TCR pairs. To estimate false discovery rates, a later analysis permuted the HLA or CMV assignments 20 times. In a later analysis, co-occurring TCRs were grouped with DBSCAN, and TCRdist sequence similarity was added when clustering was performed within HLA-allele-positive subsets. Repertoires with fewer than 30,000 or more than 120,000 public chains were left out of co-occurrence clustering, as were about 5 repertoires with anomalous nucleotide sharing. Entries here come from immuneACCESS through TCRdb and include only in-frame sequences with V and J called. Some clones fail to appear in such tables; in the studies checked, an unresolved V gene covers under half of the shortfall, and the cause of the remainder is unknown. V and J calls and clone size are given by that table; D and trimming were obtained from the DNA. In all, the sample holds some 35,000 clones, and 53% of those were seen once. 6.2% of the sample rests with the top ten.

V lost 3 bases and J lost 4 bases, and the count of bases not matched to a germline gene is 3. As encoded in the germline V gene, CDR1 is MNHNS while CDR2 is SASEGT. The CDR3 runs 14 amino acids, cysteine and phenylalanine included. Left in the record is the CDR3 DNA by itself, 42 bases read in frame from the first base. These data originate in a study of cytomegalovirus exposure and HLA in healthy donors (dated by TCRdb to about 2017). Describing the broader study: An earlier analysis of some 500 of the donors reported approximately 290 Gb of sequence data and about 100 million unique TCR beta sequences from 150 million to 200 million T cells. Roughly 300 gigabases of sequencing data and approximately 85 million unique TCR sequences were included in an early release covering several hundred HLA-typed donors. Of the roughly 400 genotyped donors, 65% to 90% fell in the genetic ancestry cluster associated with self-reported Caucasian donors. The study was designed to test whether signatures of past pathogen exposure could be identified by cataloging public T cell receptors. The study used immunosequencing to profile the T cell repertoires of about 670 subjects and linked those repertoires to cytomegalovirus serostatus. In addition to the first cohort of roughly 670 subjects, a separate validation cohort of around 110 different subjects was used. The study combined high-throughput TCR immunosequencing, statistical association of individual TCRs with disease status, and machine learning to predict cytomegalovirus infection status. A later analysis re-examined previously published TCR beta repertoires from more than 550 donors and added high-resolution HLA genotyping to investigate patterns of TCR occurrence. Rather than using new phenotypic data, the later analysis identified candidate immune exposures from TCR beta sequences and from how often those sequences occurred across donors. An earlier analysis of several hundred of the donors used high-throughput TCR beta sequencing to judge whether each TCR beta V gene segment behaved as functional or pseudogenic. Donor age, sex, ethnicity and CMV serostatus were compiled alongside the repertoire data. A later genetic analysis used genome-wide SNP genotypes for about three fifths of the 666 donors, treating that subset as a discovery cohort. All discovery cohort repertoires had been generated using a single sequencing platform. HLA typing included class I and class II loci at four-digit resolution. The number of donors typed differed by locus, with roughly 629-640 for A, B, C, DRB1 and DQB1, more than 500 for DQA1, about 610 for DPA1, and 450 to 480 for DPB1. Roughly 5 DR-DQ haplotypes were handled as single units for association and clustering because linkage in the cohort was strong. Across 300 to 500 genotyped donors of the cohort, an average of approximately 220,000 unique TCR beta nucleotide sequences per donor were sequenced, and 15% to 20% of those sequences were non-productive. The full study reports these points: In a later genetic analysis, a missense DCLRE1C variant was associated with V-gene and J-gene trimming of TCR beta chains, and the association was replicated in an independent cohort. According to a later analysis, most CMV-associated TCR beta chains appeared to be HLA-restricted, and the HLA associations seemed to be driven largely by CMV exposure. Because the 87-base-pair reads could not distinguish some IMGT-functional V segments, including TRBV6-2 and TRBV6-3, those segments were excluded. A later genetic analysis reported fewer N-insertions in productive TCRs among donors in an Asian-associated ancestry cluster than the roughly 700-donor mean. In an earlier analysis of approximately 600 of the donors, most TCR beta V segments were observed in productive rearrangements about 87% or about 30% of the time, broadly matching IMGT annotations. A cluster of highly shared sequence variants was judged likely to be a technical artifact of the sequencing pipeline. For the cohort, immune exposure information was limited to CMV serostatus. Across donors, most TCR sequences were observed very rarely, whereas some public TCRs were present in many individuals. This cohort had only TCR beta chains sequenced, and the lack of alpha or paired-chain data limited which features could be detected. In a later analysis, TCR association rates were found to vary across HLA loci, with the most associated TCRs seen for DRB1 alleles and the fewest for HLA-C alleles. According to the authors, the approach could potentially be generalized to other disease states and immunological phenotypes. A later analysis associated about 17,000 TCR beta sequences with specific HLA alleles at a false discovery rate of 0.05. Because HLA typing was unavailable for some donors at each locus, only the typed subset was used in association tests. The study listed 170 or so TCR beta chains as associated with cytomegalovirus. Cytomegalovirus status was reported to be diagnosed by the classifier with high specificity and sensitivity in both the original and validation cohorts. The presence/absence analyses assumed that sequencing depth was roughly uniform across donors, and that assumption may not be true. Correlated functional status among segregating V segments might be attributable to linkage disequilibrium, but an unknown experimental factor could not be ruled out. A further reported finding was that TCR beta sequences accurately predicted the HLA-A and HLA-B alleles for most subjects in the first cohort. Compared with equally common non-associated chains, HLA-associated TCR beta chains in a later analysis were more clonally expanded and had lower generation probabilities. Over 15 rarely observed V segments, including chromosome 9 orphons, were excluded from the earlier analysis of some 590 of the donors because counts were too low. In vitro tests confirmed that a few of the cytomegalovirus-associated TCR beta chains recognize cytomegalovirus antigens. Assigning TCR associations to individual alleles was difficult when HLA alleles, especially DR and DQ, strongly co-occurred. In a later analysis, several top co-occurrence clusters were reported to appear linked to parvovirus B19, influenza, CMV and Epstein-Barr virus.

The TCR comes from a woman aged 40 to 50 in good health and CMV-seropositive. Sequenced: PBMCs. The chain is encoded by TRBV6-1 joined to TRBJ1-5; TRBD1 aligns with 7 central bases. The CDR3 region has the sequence CASSEGTENQPQHF. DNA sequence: TGTGCCAGCAGTGAGGGGACAGAGAATCAGCCCCAGCATTTT.